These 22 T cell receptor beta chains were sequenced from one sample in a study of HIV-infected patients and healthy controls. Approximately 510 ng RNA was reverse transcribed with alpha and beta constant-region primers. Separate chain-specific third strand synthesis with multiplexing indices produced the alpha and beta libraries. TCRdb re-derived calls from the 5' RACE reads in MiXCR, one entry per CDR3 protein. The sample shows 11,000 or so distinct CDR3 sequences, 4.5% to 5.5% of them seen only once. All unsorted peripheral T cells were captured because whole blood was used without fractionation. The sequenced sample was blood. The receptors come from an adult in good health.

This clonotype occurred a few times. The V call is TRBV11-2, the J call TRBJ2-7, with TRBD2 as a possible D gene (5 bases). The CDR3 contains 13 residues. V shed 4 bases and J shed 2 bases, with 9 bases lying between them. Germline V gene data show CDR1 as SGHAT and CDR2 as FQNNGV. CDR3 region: CASSSLTTYEQYF. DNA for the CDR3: TGTGCCAGCAGCTCCCTGACTACCTACGAGCAGTACTTC.

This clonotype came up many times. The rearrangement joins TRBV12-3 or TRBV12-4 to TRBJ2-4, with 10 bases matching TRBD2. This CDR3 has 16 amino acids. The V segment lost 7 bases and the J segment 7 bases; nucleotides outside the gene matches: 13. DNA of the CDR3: TGTGCCAGCAAGAAGCGGGGGGGCCAGTCCGTGAACATTCAGTACTTC. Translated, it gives CASKKRGGQSVNIQYF.

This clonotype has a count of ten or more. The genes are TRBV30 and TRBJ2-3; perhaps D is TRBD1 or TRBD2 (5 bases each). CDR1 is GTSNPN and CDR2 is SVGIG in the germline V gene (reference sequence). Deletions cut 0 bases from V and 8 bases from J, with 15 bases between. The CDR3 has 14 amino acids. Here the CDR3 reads CAWSVQAGSGTQYF. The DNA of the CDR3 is TGTGCCTGGAGTGTACAGGCGGGTTCCGGTACGCAGTATTTT.

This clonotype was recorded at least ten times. DNA for the CDR3: TGCAGTGCTAGAAGCGGAGGGCCCCAAGAGACCCAGTACTTC. This codes for CSARSGGPQETQYF. The chain carries TRBV20-1 and TRBJ2-5, with a tentative D call TRBD2 (6 bases). The CDR3 has 14 amino acids. Per the germline V gene, CDR1 is DFQATT and CDR2 is SNEGSKA (reference sequence). The germline V and J ends were trimmed by 2 bases and 1 base, with 11 bases remaining between them.

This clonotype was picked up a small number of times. DNA of the CDR3: TGTGCCAGCAGTTTTGGCGGGGCGATGAACACCGGGGAGCTGTTTTTT. Translating it yields CASSFGGAMNTGELFF. This rearrangement joins TRBV12-3 or TRBV12-4 to TRBJ2-2; D might be TRBD2 (6 bases). The CDR3 totals 16 residues. V dropped 3 bases and J dropped 1 base, with 12 bases sitting between them.

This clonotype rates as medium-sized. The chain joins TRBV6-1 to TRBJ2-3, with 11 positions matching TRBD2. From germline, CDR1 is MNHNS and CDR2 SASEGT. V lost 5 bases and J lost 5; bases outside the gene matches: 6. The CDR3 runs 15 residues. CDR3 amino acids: CASSKLAGVGDTQYF. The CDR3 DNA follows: TGTGCCAGCAGTAAACTAGCGGGGGTGGGAGATACGCAGTATTTT.

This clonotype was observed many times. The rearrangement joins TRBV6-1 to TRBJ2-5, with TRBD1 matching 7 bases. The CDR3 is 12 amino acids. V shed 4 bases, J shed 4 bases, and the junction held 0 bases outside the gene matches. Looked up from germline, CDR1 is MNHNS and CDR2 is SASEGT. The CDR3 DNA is TGTGCCAGCAGTGGACAGGGAGAGACCCAGTACTTC. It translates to CASSGQGETQYF.

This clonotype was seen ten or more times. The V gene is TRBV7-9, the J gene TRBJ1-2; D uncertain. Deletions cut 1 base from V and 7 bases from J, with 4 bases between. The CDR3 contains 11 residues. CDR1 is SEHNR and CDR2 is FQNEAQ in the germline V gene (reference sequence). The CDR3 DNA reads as TGTGCCAGCAGCTTAGTGGGTGGCTACACCTTC. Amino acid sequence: CASSLVGGYTF.

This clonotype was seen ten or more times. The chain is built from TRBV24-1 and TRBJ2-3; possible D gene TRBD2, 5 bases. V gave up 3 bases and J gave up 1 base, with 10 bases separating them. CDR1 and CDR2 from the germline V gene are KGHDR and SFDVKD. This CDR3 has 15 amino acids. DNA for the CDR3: TGTGCCACCAGTGATGCTCCCGGGGGCACAGATACGCAGTATTTT. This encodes CATSDAPGGTDTQYF.

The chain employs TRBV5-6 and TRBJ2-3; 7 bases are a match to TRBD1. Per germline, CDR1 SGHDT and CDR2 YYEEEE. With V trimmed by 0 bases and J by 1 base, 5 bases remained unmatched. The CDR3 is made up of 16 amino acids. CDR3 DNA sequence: TGTGCCAGCAGCTTGGTTGCAGGGGGACGCACAGATACGCAGTATTTT. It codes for CASSLVAGGRTDTQYF.

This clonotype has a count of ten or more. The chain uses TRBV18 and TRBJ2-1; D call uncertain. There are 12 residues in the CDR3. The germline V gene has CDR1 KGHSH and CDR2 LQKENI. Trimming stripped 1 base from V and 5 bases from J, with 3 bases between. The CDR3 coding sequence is TGTGCCAGCTCACCACTGGACAATGAGCAGTTCTTC. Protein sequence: CASSPLDNEQFF.

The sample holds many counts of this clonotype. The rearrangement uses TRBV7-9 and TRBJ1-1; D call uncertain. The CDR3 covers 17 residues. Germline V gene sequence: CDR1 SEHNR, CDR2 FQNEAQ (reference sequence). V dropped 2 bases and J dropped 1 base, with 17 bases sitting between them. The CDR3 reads CASSLMANGPGNTEAFF. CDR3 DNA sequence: TGTGCCAGCAGCTTAATGGCCAATGGGCCCGGGAACACTGAAGCTTTCTTT.

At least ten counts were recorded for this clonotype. CDR3 loop: CAITAGGPRDTQYF. The CDR3 region has the DNA TGTGCCATCACAGCGGGGGGGCCTAGAGATACGCAGTATTTT. The chain links TRBV10-3 to TRBJ2-3; 10 bases map to TRBD2. V shed 7 bases, J shed 5 bases, and the junction held 6 bases outside the gene matches. The germline V gene has CDR1 ENHRY and CDR2 SYGVKD. CDR3 length equals 14 residues.

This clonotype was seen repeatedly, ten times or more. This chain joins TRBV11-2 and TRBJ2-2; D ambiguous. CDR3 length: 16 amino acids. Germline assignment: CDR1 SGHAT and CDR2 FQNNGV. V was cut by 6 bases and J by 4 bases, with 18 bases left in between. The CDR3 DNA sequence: TGTGCCAGCAGGTGGCGAATGGGGTCTGGCACCGGGGAGCTGTTTTTT. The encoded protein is CASRWRMGSGTGELFF.

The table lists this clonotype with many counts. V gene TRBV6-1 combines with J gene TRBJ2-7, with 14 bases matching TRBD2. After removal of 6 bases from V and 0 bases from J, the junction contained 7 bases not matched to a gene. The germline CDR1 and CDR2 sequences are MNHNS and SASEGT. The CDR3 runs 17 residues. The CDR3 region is CASSPGLAGVSSYEQYF. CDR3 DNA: TGTGCCAGCAGCCCGGGACTAGCGGGGGTTTCCTCCTACGAGCAGTACTTC.

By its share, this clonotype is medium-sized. CDR3 sequence: CASSQDTGQGAYEQYF. DNA for the CDR3: TGTGCCAGCAGCCAAGATACTGGACAGGGGGCCTACGAGCAGTACTTC. This rearrangement joins TRBV3-1 to TRBJ2-7; 10 bases match TRBD1. Germline loops: CDR1 LGHDT, CDR2 YNNKEL (reference sequence). The CDR3 covers 16 residues. V lost 0 bases and J lost 2; bases outside the gene matches: 4.

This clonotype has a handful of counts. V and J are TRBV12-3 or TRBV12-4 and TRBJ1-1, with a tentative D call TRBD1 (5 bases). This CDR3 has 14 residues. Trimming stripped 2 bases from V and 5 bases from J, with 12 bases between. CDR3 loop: CASSLRREGTEAFF. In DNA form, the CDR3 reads TGTGCCAGCAGTTTACGCAGGGAAGGAACTGAAGCTTTCTTT.

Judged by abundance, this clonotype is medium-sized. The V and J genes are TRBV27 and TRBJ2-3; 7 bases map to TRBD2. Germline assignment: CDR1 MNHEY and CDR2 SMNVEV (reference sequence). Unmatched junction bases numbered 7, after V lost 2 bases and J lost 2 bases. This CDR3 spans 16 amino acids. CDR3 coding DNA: TGTGCCAGCAGTTTACGACCGGGACTACCCACAGATACGCAGTATTTT. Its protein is CASSLRPGLPTDTQYF.

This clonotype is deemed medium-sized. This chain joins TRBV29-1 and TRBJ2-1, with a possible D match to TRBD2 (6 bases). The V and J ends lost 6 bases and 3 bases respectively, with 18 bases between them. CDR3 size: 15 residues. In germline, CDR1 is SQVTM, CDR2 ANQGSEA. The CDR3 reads CSVTTGSSDYNEQFF. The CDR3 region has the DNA TGCAGCGTCACTACCGGCTCTAGCGACTACAATGAGCAGTTCTTC.

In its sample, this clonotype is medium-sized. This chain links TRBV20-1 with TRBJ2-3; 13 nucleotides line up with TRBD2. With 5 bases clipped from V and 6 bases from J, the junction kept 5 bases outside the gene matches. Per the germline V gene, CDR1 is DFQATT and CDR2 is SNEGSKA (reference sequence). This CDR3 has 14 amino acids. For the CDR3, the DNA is TGCAGTGCTTGGGGGACTAGCGGGGCCGATACGCAGTATTTT. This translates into CSAWGTSGADTQYF.

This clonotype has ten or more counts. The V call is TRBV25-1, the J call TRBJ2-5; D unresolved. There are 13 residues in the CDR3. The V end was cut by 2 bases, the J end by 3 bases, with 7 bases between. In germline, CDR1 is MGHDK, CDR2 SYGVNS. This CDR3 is CASSERTKETQYF. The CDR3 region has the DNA TGTGCCAGCAGTGAAAGGACCAAAGAGACCCAGTACTTC.

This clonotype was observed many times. The CDR3 nucleotides are TGTGCCAGCAAACCGCCCGGGACAACGCAAGAGACCCAGTACTTC. As protein: CASKPPGTTQETQYF. The chain employs TRBV6-2 or TRBV6-3 and TRBJ2-5, with D possibly matching TRBD1 (6 bases). The V end was cut by 7 bases, the J end by 2 bases, with 17 bases between. Germline V lookup: CDR1 MNHEY, CDR2 SVGEGT. The CDR3 runs to 15 residues.